The 18 T cell receptor beta chains given below trace back to one sample, sequenced in a study of graft-versus-host responses after intestinal transplantation. Graft specimens yielded both intraepithelial and lamina propria lymphocytes. TCRdb's copy holds only in-frame clones and misses some; the assay was immunoSEQ multiplex PCR. Of approximately 18,000 clones listed, under 85% were seen once; the top ten hold 7.8%. The sequencing here drew on ileum tissue, taken roughly 450 days after intestinal transplant. The receptors come from a human patient who received an intestinal transplant, so some T cells may come from the graft donor.

This chain links TRBV6-5 with TRBJ2-5; D possibly corresponds to TRBD1 (5 bases). The end of the DNA fits TRBJ2-7 better, so the J call may be wrong. This CDR3 spans 15 amino acids. Per the germline V gene, CDR1 is MNHEY and CDR2 is SVGAGI. This CDR3 reads CASSYSIGAPYEQYF. As DNA, the CDR3 is TGTGCCAGCAGTTACTCGATAGGGGCCCCCTACGAGCAGTACTTC.

The rearrangement uses TRBV11-3 and TRBJ2-7; no firm D call. CDR3 length: 16 amino acids. V shed 2 bases and J shed 5 bases, with 19 bases lying between them. CDR1 SGHNT and CDR2 YENEEA come from the germline V gene. This CDR3 reads CASSLKAARVVHEQYF. DNA of the CDR3: TGTGCCAGCAGCTTAAAGGCGGCTAGAGTTGTCCACGAGCAGTACTTC.

V is TRBV4-3 and J is TRBJ1-5; D possibly corresponds to TRBD1 (6 bases). CDR3 length equals 15 residues. V shed 4 bases and J shed 5 bases, with 15 bases lying between them. Per germline, CDR1 LGHNA and CDR2 YSLEER. CDR3 bases: TGCGCCAGCAGCCGCGAAAACACAGGGTATCAGCCCCAGCATTTT. Its translation: CASSRENTGYQPQHF.

The chain is built from TRBV9 and TRBJ1-6, with D maybe TRBD1 (6 bases). The length of the CDR3 is 16 residues. With 0 bases removed from V and 10 bases from J, the gap between germline ends came to 17 bases. Germline V gene data show CDR1 as SGDLS and CDR2 as YYNGEE. In DNA, the CDR3 is TGTGCCAGCAGCGTAGGGGAAACCGACAGGATATCACCCCTCCACTTT. Its protein is CASSVGETDRISPLHF.

The table lists this clone with a few counts. The chain is built from TRBV4-1 and TRBJ1-2; maybe TRBD1 (6 bases). The CDR3 is made up of 15 amino acids. V lost 0 bases, J lost 8 bases, and 16 bases lay in between. CDR1 is MGHRA, CDR2 YSYEKL, per germline. CDR3 sequence (DNA): TGCGCCAGCAGCCAAGAGGGGGCGCGGGTGGAGGGCTACACCTTC. Its protein is CASSQEGARVEGYTF.

This clone was detected only a few times. This sequence joins TRBV19 and TRBJ1-1, with D possibly TRBD1 on 6 matching bases. The V end lost 10 bases, the J end lost 0 bases, and 12 bases lay between the germline ends. The CDR3 extends over 13 amino acids. The germline V gene encodes CDR1 LNHDA and CDR2 SQIVND (reference sequence). CDR3 sequence reads: CATGTTMNTEAFF. Here the CDR3 DNA reads TGTGCCACCGGGACAACAATGAACACTGAAGCTTTCTTT.

This clone has just a few counts. V is TRBV18 and J is TRBJ1-6; 11 bases align to TRBD1. The junction had 3 bases not matched to a gene; V was cut back by 0 bases and J by 8 bases. This CDR3 is built from 16 residues. Per the germline V gene, CDR1 is KGHSH and CDR2 is LQKENI. CDR3 coding DNA: TGTGCCAGCTCACCACCTGGGGGACAGGGGGATTCACCCCTCCACTTT. It is translated as CASSPPGGQGDSPLHF.

The V and J genes are TRBV9 and TRBJ2-6; 7 bases align to TRBD1. Germline CDR1 and CDR2: SGDLS and YYNGEE. With 4 bases clipped from V and 0 bases from J, the junction kept 7 bases outside the gene matches. CDR3 size: 17 residues. CDR3 DNA: TGTGCCAGCAGCTACACAGGGGCCCCCTCTGGGGCCAACGTCCTGACTTTC. Translation: CASSYTGAPSGANVLTF.

The chain employs TRBV6-5 and TRBJ2-2; 9 bases are shared with TRBD2. Looked up from germline, CDR1 is MNHEY and CDR2 is SVGAGI. The CDR3 is 15 amino acids. V lost 4 bases, J lost 1 base, and 1 base stayed unmatched. The CDR3 reads CASSSAGGNTGELFF. The CDR3, as DNA: TGTGCCAGCAGTTCAGCGGGGGGGAACACCGGGGAGCTGTTTTTT.

The V call is TRBV5-8, the J call TRBJ1-1, with 8 positions matching TRBD1. The germline gives CDR1 SGHTS, CDR2 YDEGEE. The CDR3 contains 14 residues. V dropped 9 bases and J dropped 6; count of bases not matched to a gene: 13. The CDR3, as DNA: TGTGCCACAATTCTCAGGGGGCGTTTGGCTGAAGCTTTCTTT. The encoded protein is CATILRGRLAEAFF.

The gene calls are TRBV9 and TRBJ2-1, with TRBD1 matching over 9 bases. Per germline, CDR1 SGDLS and CDR2 YYNGEE. Trimming removed 0 bases from V and 7 bases from J; junction bases left unmatched: 5. The CDR3 sequence is 15 residues long. The CDR3 here is CASSVGGTGRNEQFF. CDR3 sequence (DNA): TGTGCCAGCAGCGTAGGTGGGACAGGGAGGAATGAGCAGTTCTTC.

The chain couples TRBV7-9 to TRBJ1-1, with D perhaps TRBD1 (5 bases). The CDR3 is 14 residues long. CDR1 SEHNR and CDR2 FQNEAQ come from the germline V gene (reference sequence). V was clipped by 3 bases and J by 7 bases, with 15 bases between them. The CDR3 spells CASSFLRVRGEAFF. The CDR3 coding sequence is TGTGCCAGCAGCTTTCTCAGGGTAAGGGGTGAAGCTTTCTTT.

The chain uses TRBV6-1 and TRBJ1-5; D may be TRBD1 (6 bases). The CDR3 length is 15 residues. Germline CDR1 is MNHNS and CDR2 is SASEGT. Trimming removed 8 bases from V and 3 bases from J, with 17 bases in between. The CDR3: CASESGTTPNQPQHF. CDR3 nucleotide sequence: TGTGCCAGCGAGTCTGGGACAACTCCCAATCAGCCCCAGCATTTT.

This chain links TRBV6-1 with TRBJ2-3, with D possibly matching TRBD2 (5 bases). CDR3 size: 15 residues. CDR1 and CDR2 from the germline V gene are MNHNS and SASEGT. V was trimmed by 3 bases and J by 1 base, leaving 11 bases between them. The CDR3 here is CASSDLSGGTDTQYF. The CDR3 bases are TGTGCCAGCAGTGATTTATCCGGGGGCACAGATACGCAGTATTTT.

The CDR3 DNA follows: TGTGCCAGCAGGATCGGGGCATCCTCGGAGCAGTACTTC. Its protein product is CASRIGASSEQYF. The chain uses TRBV6-1 and TRBJ2-7; D is possibly TRBD1 or TRBD2 (5 bases each). V was shortened by 6 bases and J by 7 bases, with 16 bases between the two germline ends. Germline CDR1 reads MNHNS; CDR2 reads SASEGT. CDR3 size: 13 residues.

The CDR3 DNA is TGTGCCAGCAGCGTTGCCGCCCCGGGTACCTACGAGCAGTACTTC. It is translated as CASSVAAPGTYEQYF. The chain uses TRBV5-6 and TRBJ2-7; D gene unclear. The CDR3 runs to 15 residues. V was shortened by 4 bases and J by 2 bases, with 16 bases between the two germline ends. Germline V CDR1 and CDR2: SGHDT, YYEEEE.

This chain connects TRBV19 to TRBJ1-5; TRBD1 is a possible D gene (6 bases). With 5 bases removed from V and 4 bases from J, the gap between germline ends came to 12 bases. Germline-derived CDR1 and CDR2 are LNHDA and SQIVND (reference sequence). The CDR3 runs to 14 residues. The CDR3 is CASSRQDSNQPQHF. In DNA, the CDR3 is TGTGCCAGTAGTCGACAGGACAGTAATCAGCCCCAGCATTTT.

The chain employs TRBV6-6 and TRBJ2-3; no reliable D call. The CDR3 is made up of 14 amino acids. The germline V gene has CDR1 MNHNY and CDR2 SVGAGI (reference sequence). V lost 5 bases and J lost 0, with 9 bases in between. CDR3 residues: CASSTGESTDTQYF. In DNA, the CDR3 is TGTGCCAGCAGTACCGGCGAGAGCACAGATACGCAGTATTTT.